These 18 T cell receptor beta chains originate from one sample sequenced in a study of control samples from healthy donors and cancer patients. Libraries were prepared by immunoSEQ multiplex PCR; TCRdb keeps only in-frame clonotypes and omits some of them. The sample contains tens of thousands of clones, 88% of which appear only once. The sequenced sample consisted of blood. The receptors shown here come from a woman between 70 and 85 years old in good health.

The chain employs TRBV24-1 and TRBJ2-3; 7 bases fit TRBD2. J gave up 0 bases and V 4 bases, and 6 bases lay outside the gene matches. The CDR3 sequence is 16 residues long. Germline V gene data show CDR1 as KGHDR and CDR2 as SFDVKD. CDR3 bases: TGTGCCACCAGTGAATCCCTAGCGGAGAGCACAGATACGCAGTATTTT. It codes for CATSESLAESTDTQYF.

The chain links TRBV5-8 to TRBJ1-1; unclear D gene. This CDR3 is built from 13 residues. Germline V gene data show CDR1 as SGHTS and CDR2 as YDEGEE. Trimming removed 0 bases at V and 6 bases at J, with 9 bases between. CDR3 in amino acids: CASSLDSVSEAFF. The CDR3 DNA sequence: TGTGCCAGCAGCTTGGACAGCGTATCTGAAGCTTTCTTT.

The V call is TRBV28, the J call TRBJ1-4, with D maybe TRBD1 (6 bases). V was trimmed by 6 bases and J by 7 bases, leaving 12 bases between them. CDR3 length: 13 residues. Germline V gives CDR1 MDHEN, CDR2 SYDVKM. The chain's CDR3 is CASSLDRFEKLFF. The CDR3 DNA reads TGTGCCAGCAGCCTTGACAGGTTTGAAAAACTGTTTTTT.

V usage is TRBV9 and J usage is TRBJ2-7; D perhaps matches TRBD1 (5 bases). Germline V lookup: CDR1 SGDLS, CDR2 YYNGEE. The CDR3 is 15 residues long. V lost 4 bases to trimming and J lost 6 bases, with 20 bases between them. Here the CDR3 DNA reads TGTGCCAGCAGCCCAACGTGGGGCCAGGGTGGCGAGCAGTACTTC. Amino acid sequence: CASSPTWGQGGEQYF.

This clone was detected only a few times. The chain uses TRBV6-5 and TRBJ1-2; 9 nucleotides line up with TRBD1. J was trimmed by 2 bases and V by 6 bases; bases with no gene match: 4. The CDR3 has 14 residues. CDR1 and CDR2 (germline): MNHEY, SVGAGI. CDR3 DNA sequence: TGTGCCAGCAGCCTAGGACAGGGGAACTATGGCTACACCTTC. Its protein is CASSLGQGNYGYTF.

The chain joins TRBV4-3 to TRBJ2-5; 7 bases are shared with TRBD1. The CDR3 is 16 amino acids. The germline V gene has CDR1 LGHNA and CDR2 YSLEER. J lost 4 bases, V lost 0 bases, and 8 bases had no gene match. As DNA, the CDR3 is TGCGCCAGCAGCCAAGAGGGGCAGAACAGGGGAGAGACCCAGTACTTC. Encoded protein: CASSQEGQNRGETQYF.

The CDR3 spells CASSPGGLGNTIYF. The CDR3 nucleotides are TGTGCCAGCAGTCCAGGGGGGCTTGGAAACACCATATATTTT. The chain joins TRBV6-5 to TRBJ1-3; TRBD1 agrees at 7 bases. Germline assignment: CDR1 MNHEY and CDR2 SVGAGI. This CDR3 has 14 residues. V lost 5 bases, J lost 3 bases, and 4 bases stayed unmatched.

V and J are TRBV7-2 and TRBJ1-2; TRBD1 is a possible D gene (5 bases). The V end was cut by 5 bases, the J end by 6 bases, with 13 bases between. Germline V gene sequence: CDR1 SGHTA, CDR2 FQGNSA. The CDR3 length is 13 residues. The CDR3 sequence is CASSRDSDNGYTF. CDR3 sequence (DNA): TGTGCCAGCAGCCGGGACTCTGATAATGGCTACACCTTC.

The CDR3 bases are TGTGCCACCAGCCGCGATAAGAGAAACACCATATATTTT. Its translation: CATSRDKRNTIYF. V gene TRBV15 combines with J gene TRBJ1-3; D is unresolved. CDR1 is LNHNV and CDR2 is YYDKDF in the germline V gene (reference sequence). CDR3 size: 13 residues. V was shortened by 5 bases and J by 5 bases, with 10 bases between the two germline ends.

In DNA, the CDR3 is TGCAGTGGAGGGCCCTTGAATGAGCAGTTCTTC. Encoded protein: CSGGPLNEQFF. The chain uses TRBV20-1 and TRBJ2-1, with D possibly being TRBD2 (5 bases). This CDR3 is built from 11 residues. Germline CDR1 is DFQATT and CDR2 is SNEGSKA (reference sequence). V dropped 7 bases and J dropped 7 bases, with 11 bases sitting between them.

The chain links TRBV7-2 to TRBJ1-1, with 7 bases lining up with TRBD1. CDR1 is SGHTA and CDR2 is FQGNSA in the germline V gene. The CDR3 length is 17 residues. V was pared by 1 base and J by 11 bases, with 19 bases of the junction left unmatched. The CDR3 DNA reads as TGTGCCAGCAGCTTAGGACCCTCTAGGGGGCAGGGTGCAACGGCTTTCTTT. Amino acid sequence: CASSLGPSRGQGATAFF.

The rearrangement uses TRBV7-8 and TRBJ1-1; TRBD1 agrees at 7 bases. In germline, CDR1 is SGHVS, CDR2 FQNEAQ. This CDR3 contains 14 residues. V dropped 3 bases and J dropped 3; count of bases not matched to a gene: 4. The CDR3 spells CASSFLQGDTEAFF. CDR3 sequence (DNA): TGTGCCAGCAGCTTTTTGCAGGGGGACACTGAAGCTTTCTTT.

The gene calls are TRBV3-1 (or the pseudogene TRBV3-2) and TRBJ2-7; tentative D call: TRBD2 (6 bases). The CDR3 spans 12 residues. Germline V gene sequence: CDR1 LGHDT, CDR2 YNNKEL (reference sequence). Trimming left V 8 bases short and J 0 bases short, with 8 bases between. CDR3 region: CASSGDSYEQYF. In DNA form, the CDR3 reads TGTGCCAGCTCGGGGGACTCCTACGAGCAGTACTTC.

DNA for the CDR3: TGTGCCAGCAGCCCCTACCAGGGGGCAGGAGAGACCCAGTACTTC. As protein: CASSPYQGAGETQYF. V is TRBV9 and J is TRBJ2-5, with 8 bases matching TRBD1. Germline V gene lookup returns CDR1 SGDLS and CDR2 YYNGEE. The CDR3 consists of 15 residues. V dropped 4 bases and J dropped 4; count of bases not matched to a gene: 9. The full variable domain, completed using reference TRBV9 and TRBJ2-5, is DSGVTQTPKHLITATGQRVTLRCSPRSGDLSVYWYQQSLDQGLQFLIQYYNGEERAKGNILERFSAQQFPDLHSELNLSSLELGDSALYFCASSPYQGAGETQYFGPGTRLLVL.

The CDR3 sequence: CASSLPPSSGRVYEQYF. In DNA form, the CDR3 reads TGTGCCAGCAGCTTACCCCCCTCTAGCGGGAGGGTGTACGAGCAGTACTTC. V and J are TRBV11-2 and TRBJ2-7; TRBD2 matches at 12 bases. Trimming took 2 bases from V and 4 from J; bases not matched to a gene: 9. Per germline, CDR1 SGHAT and CDR2 FQNNGV. This CDR3 spans 17 amino acids. The whole variable domain, filled in from reference TRBV11-2 and TRBJ2-7, reads EAGVAQSPRYKIIEKRQSVAFWCNPISGHATLYWYQQILGQGPKLLIQFQNNGVVDDSQLPKDRFSAERLKGVDSTLKIQPAKLEDSAVYLCASSLPPSSGRVYEQYFGPGTRLTVT.

The chain joins TRBV7-8 to TRBJ1-1; 7 nucleotides agree with TRBD1. CDR3 length: 16 residues. Germline-derived CDR1 and CDR2 are SGHVS and FQNEAQ. Trimming removed 1 base from V and 2 bases from J; junction bases left unmatched: 7. CDR3 bases: TGTGCCAGCAGCTTAGTAACCGGGACAGCAAACACTGAAGCTTTCTTT. This gives the protein CASSLVTGTANTEAFF.

The V gene is TRBV6-2 or TRBV6-3, the J gene TRBJ2-2, with 9 nucleotides matching TRBD1. CDR1 and CDR2 (germline): MNHEY, SVGEGT. The CDR3 loop spans 18 amino acids. The V and J ends lost 2 bases and 0 bases, in that order; junction bases with no gene match: 7. CDR3 coding DNA: TGTGCCAGCAGTTACGGACAGGGGAGATCCGCGAACACCGGGGAGCTGTTTTTT. Its protein product is CASSYGQGRSANTGELFF.

The V gene is TRBV5-4, the J gene TRBJ2-1; a possible D gene is TRBD2 (5 bases). The germline gives CDR1 SGHNT, CDR2 YYREEE (reference sequence). The CDR3 runs to 15 residues. V lost 4 bases and J lost 4, with 15 bases in between. In DNA, the CDR3 is TGTGCCAGCAGCGGCCGAAGTCCGGGGTACAATGAGCAGTTCTTC. Residues: CASSGRSPGYNEQFF.